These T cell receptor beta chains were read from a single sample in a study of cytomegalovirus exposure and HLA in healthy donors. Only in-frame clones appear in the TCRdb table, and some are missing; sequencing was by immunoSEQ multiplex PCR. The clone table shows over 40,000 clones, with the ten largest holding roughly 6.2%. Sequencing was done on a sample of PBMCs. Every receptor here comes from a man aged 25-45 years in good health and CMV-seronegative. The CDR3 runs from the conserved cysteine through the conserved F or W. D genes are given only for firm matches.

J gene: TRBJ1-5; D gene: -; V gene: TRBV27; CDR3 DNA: TGTGCCAGCAGTCCGGGACAAAGACGTCAGCCCCAGCATTTT; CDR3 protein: CASSPGQRRQPQHF
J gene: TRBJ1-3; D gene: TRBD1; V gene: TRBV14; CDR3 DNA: TGTGCCAGCAGCCAAGAATCAGGGGGCCTAAACACCATATATTTT; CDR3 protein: CASSQESGGLNTIYF
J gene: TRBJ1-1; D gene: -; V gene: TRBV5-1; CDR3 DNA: TGCGCCAGCAGCTCACAGGTGAACACTGAAGCTTTCTTT; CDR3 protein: CASSSQVNTEAFF
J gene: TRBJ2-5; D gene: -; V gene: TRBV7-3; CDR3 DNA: TGTGCCAGCAGCTTGGGAGGGGGGATCCAAGAGACCCAGTACTTC; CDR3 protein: CASSLGGGIQETQYF
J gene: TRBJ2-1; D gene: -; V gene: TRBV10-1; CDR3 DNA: TGCGCCAGCAGTGAGTCGAAGGGCGGGAACAATGAGCAGTTCTTC; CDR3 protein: CASSESKGGNNEQFF
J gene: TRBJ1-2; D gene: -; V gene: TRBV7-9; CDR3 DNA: TGTGCCAGTGACAGCGTTTATGGCTACACCTTC; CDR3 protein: CASDSVYGYTF
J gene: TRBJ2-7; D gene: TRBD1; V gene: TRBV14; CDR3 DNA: TGTGCCAGCAGCCAAGACCCCGGGACAGGGGACTACGAGCAGTACTTC; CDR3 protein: CASSQDPGTGDYEQYF
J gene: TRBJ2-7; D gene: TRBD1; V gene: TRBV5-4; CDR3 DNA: TGTGCCAGCAGCCTCTCCGGGACAGGGTCCTACGAGCAGTACTTC; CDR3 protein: CASSLSGTGSYEQYF
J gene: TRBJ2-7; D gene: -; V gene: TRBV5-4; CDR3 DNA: TGTGCCAGCAGTCGGGACTCCAACTACGAGCAGTACTTC; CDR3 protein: CASSRDSNYEQYF
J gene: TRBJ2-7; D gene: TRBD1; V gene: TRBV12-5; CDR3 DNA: TGTGCTAGTGGGGGACAGGGGACAACCTACGAGCAGTACTTC; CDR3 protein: CASGGQGTTYEQYF
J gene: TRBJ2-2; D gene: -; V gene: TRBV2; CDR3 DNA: TGTGCCAGCAGCGCTCTAGTGGTCACCGGGGAGCTGTTTTTT; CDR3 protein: CASSALVVTGELFF
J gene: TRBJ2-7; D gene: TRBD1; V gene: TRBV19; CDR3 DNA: TGTGCCAGTAGTTCACCAAGACAGGGGCAGTACTTC; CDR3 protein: CASSSPRQGQYF
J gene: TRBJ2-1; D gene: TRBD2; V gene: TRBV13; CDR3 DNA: TGTGCCAGCAGCTTCGCTAGCGGGATAGACAATGAGCAGTTCTTC; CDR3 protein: CASSFASGIDNEQFF
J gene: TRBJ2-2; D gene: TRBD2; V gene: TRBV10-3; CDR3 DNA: TGTGCCAGCAGCCGGACTAGCGGGACGAACACCGGGGAGCTGTTTTTT; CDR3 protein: CASSRTSGTNTGELFF
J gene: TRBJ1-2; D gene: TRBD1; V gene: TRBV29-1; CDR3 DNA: TGCAGCTCCTCCGACAGGGGTCATATCTCAGAGTCTGGCTACACCTTC; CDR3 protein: CSSSDRGHISESGYTF
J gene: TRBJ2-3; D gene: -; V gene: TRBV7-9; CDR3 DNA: TGTGCCAGCAGCTGGGGTAGTGGAACGGGAAACACAGATACGCAGTATTTT; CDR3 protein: CASSWGSGTGNTDTQYF
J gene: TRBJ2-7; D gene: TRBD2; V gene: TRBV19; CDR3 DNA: TGTGCCAGTAGTATAGATCGCGGGAGTGGCGAGCAGTACTTC; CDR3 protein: CASSIDRGSGEQYF
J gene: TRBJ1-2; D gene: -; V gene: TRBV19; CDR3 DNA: TGTGCCAGTAGTACAGGGTCCAACTATGGCTACACCTTC; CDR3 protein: CASSTGSNYGYTF
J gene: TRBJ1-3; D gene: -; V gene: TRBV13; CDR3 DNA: TGTGCCAGCAGCTTAGGTAGTAACACCATATATTTT; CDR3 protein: CASSLGSNTIYF
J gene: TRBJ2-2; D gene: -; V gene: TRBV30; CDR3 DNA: TGTGCCCGGAATCAGGGTTTAATGTCCGGGGAGCTGTTTTTT; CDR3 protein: CARNQGLMSGELFF
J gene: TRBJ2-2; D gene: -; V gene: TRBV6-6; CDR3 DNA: TGTGCCAGCAGTTCTCCGTGGGACACCGGAACCGGGGAGCTGTTTTTT; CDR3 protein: CASSSPWDTGTGELFF
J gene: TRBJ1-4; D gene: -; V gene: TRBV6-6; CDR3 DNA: TGTGCCAGCAGTCCTCCTGGACAGCCTAATGAAAAACTGTTTTTT; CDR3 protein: CASSPPGQPNEKLFF
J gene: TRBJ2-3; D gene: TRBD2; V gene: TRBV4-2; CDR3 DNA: TGTGCCAGCAGCCAAGGGGCTAGCGGGGGGGTAGATACGCAGTATTTT; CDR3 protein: CASSQGASGGVDTQYF
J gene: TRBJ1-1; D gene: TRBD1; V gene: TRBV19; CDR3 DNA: TGTGCCAGTAGTATGATAAGTCCCAGGGGGAGTAAAGCTTTCTTT; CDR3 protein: CASSMISPRGSKAFF
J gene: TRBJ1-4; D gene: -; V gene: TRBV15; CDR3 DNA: TGTGCCACCAGCAGAGATCCGAACAGTGAAAAACTGTTTTTT; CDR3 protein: CATSRDPNSEKLFF
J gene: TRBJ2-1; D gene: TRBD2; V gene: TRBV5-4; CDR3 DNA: TGTGCCAGCAGCTTCACTAGCGGGGGGGCGAATGAGCAGTTCTTC; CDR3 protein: CASSFTSGGANEQFF
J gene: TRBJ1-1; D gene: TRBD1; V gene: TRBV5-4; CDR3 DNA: TGTGCCAGCAGCGTCCGGGACAGGGCCCTAGGGGCTGAAGCTTTCTTT; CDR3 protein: CASSVRDRALGAEAFF
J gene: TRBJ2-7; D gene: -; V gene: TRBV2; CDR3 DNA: TGTGCCAGCAGTAAGAGACAGCCCTACGAGCAGTACTTC; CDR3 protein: CASSKRQPYEQYF
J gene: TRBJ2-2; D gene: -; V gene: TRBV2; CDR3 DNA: TGTGCCAGCGGGAGGGAGCGAGGGGGGCGTGCCGGGGAGCTGTTTTTT; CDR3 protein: CASGRERGGRAGELFF
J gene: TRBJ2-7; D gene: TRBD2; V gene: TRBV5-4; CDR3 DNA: TGTGCCAGCAGCGACGGGGGGGCCTACGAGCAGTACTTC; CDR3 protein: CASSDGGAYEQYF
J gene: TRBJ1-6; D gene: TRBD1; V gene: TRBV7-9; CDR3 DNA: TGTGCCAGCAGGCAGAGTCCCGGGACAGGGAATTCACCCCTCCACTTT; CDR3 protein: CASRQSPGTGNSPLHF
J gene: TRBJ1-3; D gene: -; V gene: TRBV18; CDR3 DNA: TGTGCCAGCTCACCACCGCTGGGGGCAGGCTCTGGAAACACCATATATTTT; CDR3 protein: CASSPPLGAGSGNTIYF
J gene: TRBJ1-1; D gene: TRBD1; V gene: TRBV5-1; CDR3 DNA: TGCGCCAGCAGCTGGAACGACAGGGAATGGACTGAAGCTTTCTTT; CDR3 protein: CASSWNDREWTEAFF
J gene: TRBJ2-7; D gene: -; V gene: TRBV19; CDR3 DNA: TGTGCCGAGACCGGGACACGGCAGGACGAGCAGTACTTC; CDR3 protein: CAETGTRQDEQYF
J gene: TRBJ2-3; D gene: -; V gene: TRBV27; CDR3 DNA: TGTGCCAGCAGTTTTGCAATAGCGGATCCTCAGGGTACGCAGTATTTT; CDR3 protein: CASSFAIADPQGTQYF
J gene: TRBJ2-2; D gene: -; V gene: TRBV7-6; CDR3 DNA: TGTGCCAGCAGCTTAGTCCAGGCCGGGGAGCTGTTTTTT; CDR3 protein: CASSLVQAGELFF
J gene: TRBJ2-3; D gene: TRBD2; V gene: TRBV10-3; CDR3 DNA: TGTGCCATCAGTGAGCAACTAGCGGGCGCAGGGGATACGCAGTATTTT; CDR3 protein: CAISEQLAGAGDTQYF
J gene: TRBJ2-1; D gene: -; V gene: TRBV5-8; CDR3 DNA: TGTGCCAGCAGCTTGGGGCATTGGGGGCCCTACAATGAGCAGTTCTTC; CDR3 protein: CASSLGHWGPYNEQFF
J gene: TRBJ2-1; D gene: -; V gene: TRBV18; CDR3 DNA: TGTGCCAGCTCACCCCCTGGGCAGCCTGCCAATGAGCAGTTCTTC; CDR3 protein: CASSPPGQPANEQFF
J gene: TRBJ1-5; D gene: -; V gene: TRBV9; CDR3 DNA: TGTGCCAGCAGTGAGACAGCATATGACAATCAGCCCCAGCATTTT; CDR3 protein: CASSETAYDNQPQHF